The entry below gives a single TCR beta chain sequence along with its context. This record belongs to a study of cytomegalovirus exposure and HLA in healthy donors. The PCR ran on 60 Vbeta and 13 Jbeta primers. Assay: immunoSEQ multiplex PCR; the TCRdb copy retains only in-frame clones and omits some. The sample has over 110,000 clones; 82% are singletons. Germline loops: CDR1 SNHLY, CDR2 FYNNEI. This CDR3 has 12 amino acids. Trimming cost V 8 bases and J 7 bases, with 14 bases left between them. The sample comprised PBMCs. This TCR was sampled from a male donor in good health and CMV-seronegative. V and J are TRBV2 and TRBJ1-2; D is uncertain. In nucleotides, the CDR3 is TGTGCCAGCCAGGATCCGAGCGGTGGCTACACCTTC. Its translation is CASQDPSGGYTF.